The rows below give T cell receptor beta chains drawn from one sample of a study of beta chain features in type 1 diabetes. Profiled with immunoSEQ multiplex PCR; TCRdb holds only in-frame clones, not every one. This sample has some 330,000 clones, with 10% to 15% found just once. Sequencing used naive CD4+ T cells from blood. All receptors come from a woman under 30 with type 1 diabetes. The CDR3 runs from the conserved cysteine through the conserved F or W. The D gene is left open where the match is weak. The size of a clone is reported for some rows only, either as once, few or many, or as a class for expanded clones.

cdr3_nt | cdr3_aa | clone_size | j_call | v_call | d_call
TGTGCCAGGAACAGGGTCGCCACCGGGGAGCTGTTTTTT | CARNRVATGELFF | few | TRBJ2-2 | TRBV2 | .
TGTGCCAGCAGCTTAGCTTCCTTCTCCTACGAGCAGTACTTC | CASSLASFSYEQYF | . | TRBJ2-7 | TRBV7-9 | .
TGTGCCAGCAGCTTGGAAGGGAGCTCCTACGAGCAGTACTTC | CASSLEGSSYEQYF | . | TRBJ2-7 | TRBV5-4 | .
TGTGCCAGCAGCCCAGGGTCCCTTCCGACCGGGGAGCTGTTTTTT | CASSPGSLPTGELFF | few | TRBJ2-2 | TRBV5-8 | .
TGTGCCAGCACCTCGCTCGGGGAAACATACAATGAGCAGTTCTTC | CASTSLGETYNEQFF | . | TRBJ2-1 | TRBV9 | .
TGCGCCAGCAGCCAAGTACTAGGTCAGGCAGATACGCAGTATTTT | CASSQVLGQADTQYF | . | TRBJ2-3 | TRBV4-3 | .
TGTGCCAGCAGCCCTACTAGCGGGAGGGCACGTGAGCAGTTCTTC | CASSPTSGRAREQFF | . | TRBJ2-1 | TRBV7-3 | TRBD2
TGCAGCGGTCGGACAGGGTCGAACACTGAAGCTTTCTTT | CSGRTGSNTEAFF | . | TRBJ1-1 | TRBV29-1 | TRBD1
TGTGCCAGTAGTATGGACAGGGGGCAGCCCCAGCATTTT | CASSMDRGQPQHF | . | TRBJ1-5 | TRBV19 | TRBD1
TGCGCCAGCAGTCAGGGGACAGGGATCACCGGGGAGCTGTTTTTT | CASSQGTGITGELFF | few | TRBJ2-2 | TRBV5-1 | TRBD1
TGTGCCAGTAGTATAGGAGTTGATACGCAGTATTTT | CASSIGVDTQYF | few | TRBJ2-3 | TRBV19 | .
TGTGCCACCAGCAGAGATCATGTCGAAAAACTGTTTTTT | CATSRDHVEKLFF | few | TRBJ1-4 | TRBV15 | .
TGTGCCAGCAGCCCTGGAGCAGGGGGACGCACAGATACGCAGTATTTT | CASSPGAGGRTDTQYF | . | TRBJ2-3 | TRBV7-9 | TRBD1
TGTGCCTGGAGTGGGGGGACTACCTCCTACAATGAGCAGTTCTTC | CAWSGGTTSYNEQFF | . | TRBJ2-1 | TRBV30 | TRBD2
TGTGCCATCAGTGAGTCGAGTGAGCAGTTCTTC | CAISESSEQFF | few | TRBJ2-1 | TRBV10-3 | .
TGTGCCAGCAGCTTGATGGGCAGGGTAAATTCACCCCTCCACTTT | CASSLMGRVNSPLHF | . | TRBJ1-6 | TRBV5-4 | .